This T cell receptor beta chain is from a study of cytomegalovirus exposure and HLA in healthy donors. PCR amplification relied on 60 Vbeta primers (plus 13 Jbeta primers). The method was immunoSEQ multiplex PCR; TCRdb's version includes in-frame clones alone and lacks a portion of them. The table records approximately 200,000 clones, around 79% of them present only once. Germline V gives CDR1 SGHAT, CDR2 FQDESV (reference sequence). The CDR3 extends over 17 amino acids. J gave up 10 bases and V 3 bases, and 11 bases lay outside the gene matches. The sequence was obtained from a man aged 18 to 29 in good health and CMV-seronegative. The chain recombines TRBV11-1 with TRBJ2-1; 14 bases agree with TRBD2. Material: PBMCs. CDR3 coding DNA: TGTGCCAGCAGCTTGTTCCTGACTAGCGGGGGGGCTTGGGAGCAGTTCTTC. This gives the protein CASSLFLTSGGAWEQFF. Together with reference TRBV11-1 and TRBJ2-1, the CDR3 gives the full variable domain: EAEVAQSPRYKITEKSQAVAFWCDPISGHATLYWYRQILGQGPELLVQFQDESVVDDSQLPKDRFSAERLKGVDSTLKIQPAELGDSAMYLCASSLFLTSGGAWEQFFGPGTRLTVL.